This TCR beta chain was sequenced during a study of blood T cell repertoires in COVID-19. The assay was immunoSEQ multiplex PCR, and TCRdb's table has in-frame clones only and misses some. The repertoire holds some 210,000 clones, with 81% as singletons. CDR1 and CDR2 from the germline V gene are MNHEY and SVGEGT. The CDR3 extends over 12 amino acids. V was cut by 5 bases and J by 4 bases, with 6 bases left in between. The chain carries TRBV6-2 or TRBV6-3 and TRBJ2-1; no firm D call. This receptor was identified in a woman aged 50 to 65 with acute COVID-19. Sample: PBMCs or T cells enriched from blood (not recorded which). DNA for the CDR3: TGTGCCAGCAGTAACCGGTACAATGAGCAGTTCTTC. It translates to CASSNRYNEQFF.